These 31 T cell receptor beta chains originate from one sample sequenced in a study of T cell clones after liver transplantation. Assay: immunoSEQ multiplex PCR; the TCRdb copy retains only in-frame clones and omits some. The sample has 20,000 to 25,000 clones, approximately 95% seen once; the top ten hold 25%. The material sequenced was CD8+ T cells from blood, taken about 27 months after liver transplant. All receptors derive from a human patient who received a liver transplant. The graft donor may have contributed some T cells.

This clone has only one observation. The CDR3 sequence: CASSRRQGGLQETQYF. The CDR3 region has the DNA TGTGCCAGCAGTCGACGACAGGGTGGACTTCAAGAGACCCAGTACTTC. This chain uses TRBV6-6 with TRBJ2-5; 7 bases are shared with TRBD1. Germline CDR1 reads MNHNY; CDR2 reads SVGAGI (reference sequence). This CDR3 contains 16 residues. The V and J ends lost 5 bases and 2 bases, in that order; junction bases with no gene match: 11.

The chain couples TRBV27 to TRBJ2-3; 7 nucleotides agree with TRBD1. This CDR3 contains 14 residues. Per the germline V gene, CDR1 is MNHEY and CDR2 is SMNVEV (reference sequence). J gave up 2 bases and V 5 bases, and 4 bases lay outside the gene matches. Here the CDR3 reads CASSPGQPTDTQYF. The CDR3 DNA reads as TGTGCCAGCAGTCCGGGACAGCCCACAGATACGCAGTATTTT.

The chain is built from TRBV2 and TRBJ1-2; a weak D match, TRBD1 (5 bases). Between the trimmed V and J ends, which lost 10 bases and 5 bases, there was a span of 14 bases. CDR3 length: 12 amino acids. Germline V gene lookup returns CDR1 SNHLY and CDR2 FYNNEI. The CDR3 nucleotides are TGTGCCAATAAAGAGGGGCGGTATGGCTACACCTTC. The encoded protein is CANKEGRYGYTF.

DNA for the CDR3: TGTGCCATCAGTGACCCCTTGACAAACCCCGGGGAGCTGTTTTTT. Its protein product is CAISDPLTNPGELFF. This chain connects TRBV10-3 to TRBJ2-2; D gene ambiguous. Germline values: CDR1 ENHRY, CDR2 SYGVKD. This CDR3 is 15 amino acids long. V lost 3 bases and J lost 6, with 14 bases in between.

This chain joins TRBV27 and TRBJ2-5, with D hard to call. The CDR3 sequence is 13 residues long. CDR1 and CDR2 from the germline V gene are MNHEY and SMNVEV (reference sequence). Deletions cut 1 base from V and 5 bases from J, with 8 bases between. CDR3 protein: CASSLLAGETQYF. In DNA form, the CDR3 reads TGTGCCAGCAGTTTATTGGCTGGGGAGACCCAGTACTTC.

This rearrangement joins TRBV4-3 to TRBJ2-2, with D perhaps given as TRBD1 or TRBD2 (5 bases each). The V gene's germline CDR1 is LGHNA and CDR2 YSLEER. The germline V and J ends were trimmed by 2 bases and 3 bases, with 16 bases remaining between them. The CDR3 covers 17 residues. The CDR3 here is CASSQTPGSWDTGELFF. The DNA for the CDR3 is TGCGCCAGCAGCCAAACCCCAGGGAGTTGGGACACCGGGGAGCTGTTTTTT.

This clone is a singleton in its sample. The genes are TRBV28 and TRBJ2-1; 7 nucleotides line up with TRBD1. The CDR3 sequence is 15 residues long. The V gene end was trimmed by 6 bases and the J gene end by 2 bases; junction bases not matched to a gene: 7. Germline assignment: CDR1 MDHEN and CDR2 SYDVKM. CDR3 in amino acids: CASREDRVAYNEQFF. CDR3 bases: TGTGCCAGCAGGGAAGACAGGGTGGCCTACAATGAGCAGTTCTTC.

The chain is built from TRBV2 and TRBJ2-7; 9 positions agree with TRBD2. Germline values: CDR1 SNHLY, CDR2 FYNNEI. The CDR3 runs 15 residues. With V trimmed by 3 bases and J by 2 bases, 5 bases remained unmatched. This chain's CDR3 is CASSEASGRTYEQYF. The CDR3 bases are TGTGCCAGCAGTGAGGCCAGCGGGAGGACCTACGAGCAGTACTTC. Supplemented by reference TRBV2 and TRBJ2-7, the full variable domain reads EPEVTQTPSHQVTQMGQEVILRCVPISNHLYFYWYRQILGQKVEFLVSFYNNEISEKSEIFDDQFSVERPDGSNFTLKIRSTKLEDSAMYFCASSEASGRTYEQYFGPGTRLTVT.

The chain uses TRBV29-1 and TRBJ2-3; 11 nucleotides agree with TRBD2. The CDR3 length is 16 residues. The V segment lost 3 bases and the J segment 3 bases; nucleotides outside the gene matches: 8. Germline assignment: CDR1 SQVTM and CDR2 ANQGSEA. The CDR3 coding sequence is TGCAGCGTTGAGCGACCTAGCGGGAGGCGGACAGATACGCAGTATTTT. Its protein product is CSVERPSGRRTDTQYF.

This clone came up a few times. The chain links TRBV11-2 to TRBJ1-1, with D tentatively TRBD1 (6 bases). The germline V gene encodes CDR1 SGHAT and CDR2 FQNNGV. CDR3 size: 12 residues. Trimming pared 11 bases from V and 4 bases from J, leaving 14 bases between. CDR3 residues: CASQGISTEAFF. CDR3 bases: TGTGCCTCCCAGGGGATCAGCACTGAAGCTTTCTTT.

The rearrangement links TRBV9 to TRBJ2-3, with 7 bases identical to TRBD2. The V gene's germline CDR1 is SGDLS and CDR2 YYNGEE. This CDR3 is built from 16 residues. V lost 3 bases and J lost 2; bases outside the gene matches: 9. CDR3: CASSESGLAVTDTQYF. CDR3 nucleotides: TGTGCCAGCAGCGAGTCGGGGCTAGCGGTCACAGATACGCAGTATTTT.

The V call is TRBV11-2, the J call TRBJ2-7; D might be TRBD1 (6 bases). CDR3 size: 11 residues. CDR1 and CDR2 (germline): SGHAT, FQNNGV. The ends were cut back, 5 bases at V and 8 bases at J, with 10 bases in the middle. CDR3 loop: CASSAGTQQYF. The DNA for the CDR3 is TGTGCCAGCAGCGCCGGGACACAGCAGTACTTC.

The chain combines TRBV7-9 with TRBJ1-4; 9 bases line up with TRBD1. The germline V gene has CDR1 SEHNR and CDR2 FQNEAQ (reference sequence). The CDR3 has 17 amino acids. J lost 3 bases, V lost 5 bases, and 10 bases had no gene match. CDR3 coding DNA: TGTGCCAGCAGCGCCCGACAGGGGGGGATAGCTAATGAAAAACTGTTTTTT. Its protein product is CASSARQGGIANEKLFF.

The CDR3 here is CASSLGEAVRVNYGYTF. Written as DNA, the CDR3 is TGTGCCAGCAGCCTCGGGGAGGCAGTGAGGGTGAACTATGGCTACACCTTC. V is TRBV9 and J is TRBJ1-2, with unresolved D. V was pared by 4 bases and J by 2 bases, with 21 bases between. The CDR3 sequence is 17 residues long. Germline CDR1 SGDLS, CDR2 YYNGEE.

This chain uses TRBV5-1 with TRBJ2-1, with 8 bases aligning to TRBD2. V trimming: 7 bases; J trimming: 5 bases; junction bases outside the gene matches: 8. The CDR3 is 14 amino acids. In germline, CDR1 is SGHRS, CDR2 YFSETQ. This CDR3 is CASLPDSGNNEQFF. For the CDR3, the DNA is TGCGCCAGCCTGCCCGATAGCGGGAACAATGAGCAGTTCTTC.

The chain has TRBV27 and TRBJ1-2; 7 nucleotides line up with TRBD1. The germline CDR1 and CDR2 sequences are MNHEY and SMNVEV (reference sequence). Losses at the gene ends were 5 bases for V and 0 bases for J; bases not matched to a gene: 6. This CDR3 region has 15 residues. The CDR3 is CASSIRDSPNYGYTF. The CDR3 DNA follows: TGTGCCAGCAGTATCCGGGACAGCCCTAACTATGGCTACACCTTC.

The chain joins TRBV25-1 to TRBJ2-1, with D unresolved. This CDR3 contains 12 residues. Trimming pared 8 bases from V and 0 bases from J, leaving 5 bases between. The germline gives CDR1 MGHDK, CDR2 SYGVNS. CDR3 sequence (DNA): TGTGCCAGCTGGGACTCCTACAATGAGCAGTTCTTC. It codes for CASWDSYNEQFF.

This clone has just one count. The chain links TRBV15 to TRBJ2-5; D is ambiguous. The CDR3 covers 13 residues. The germline V gene encodes CDR1 LNHNV and CDR2 YYDKDF (reference sequence). Trimming pared 6 bases from V and 4 bases from J, leaving 12 bases between. The CDR3 DNA sequence: TGTGCCACCAGAAGCCCCCCAGGAGAGACCCAGTACTTC. This sequence encodes CATRSPPGETQYF.

V and J are TRBV27 and TRBJ2-5; D is possibly TRBD1 or TRBD2 (6 bases each). The CDR3 has 15 amino acids. Germline CDR1 is MNHEY and CDR2 is SMNVEV (reference sequence). Trimming pared 6 bases from V and 5 bases from J, leaving 19 bases between. The DNA for the CDR3 is TGTGCCAGCAGCCCCGGGGGCAGGCCGGGGGAGACCCAGTACTTC. It translates to CASSPGGRPGETQYF.

The rearrangement joins TRBV5-4 to TRBJ1-1; possibly TRBD1 for D (6 bases). The CDR3 consists of 12 residues. The V gene lost 0 bases and the J gene lost 6 bases, with 6 bases spanning the gap. The germline V gene encodes CDR1 SGHNT and CDR2 YYREEE (reference sequence). The CDR3 DNA reads TGTGCCAGCAGCTTGGAGGGGGCTGAAGCTTTCTTT. It is translated as CASSLEGAEAFF.

The chain is built from TRBV10-3 and TRBJ2-6, with D unresolved. Trimming pared 2 bases from V and 2 bases from J, leaving 7 bases between. The CDR3 length is 15 residues. Germline CDR1 reads ENHRY; CDR2 reads SYGVKD. CDR3 sequence reads: CAISEGPPGANVLTF. The CDR3 bases are TGTGCCATCAGTGAGGGGCCCCCTGGGGCCAACGTCCTGACTTTC.

The chain employs TRBV14 and TRBJ2-7; D is unresolved. CDR3 length equals 14 residues. Germline values: CDR1 SGHDN, CDR2 FVKESK. V was cut by 4 bases and J by 2 bases, with 12 bases left in between. This CDR3 reads CASSPRTRPYEQYF. CDR3 DNA: TGTGCCAGCAGCCCCCGGACGAGACCCTACGAGCAGTACTTC.

This chain joins TRBV23-1 and TRBJ2-7; D may be TRBD2 (5 bases). TRBV23-1 is an ORF, with its function uncertain. The CDR3 extends over 12 amino acids. The V end lost 4 bases, the J end lost 3 bases, and 7 bases lay between the germline ends. CDR3 bases: TGCGCCAGCAGTCGAAGCGGCTACGAGCAGTACTTC. This encodes CASSRSGYEQYF.

This clone occurred once. This chain's CDR3 is CASSPLSTDTQYF. As DNA, the CDR3 is TGTGCCAGCAGCCCACTGAGCACAGATACGCAGTATTTT. The chain uses TRBV7-6 and TRBJ2-3; D not certain. Trimming removed 5 bases at V and 0 bases at J, with 6 bases between. Germline CDR1 is SGHVS and CDR2 is FNYEAQ. The CDR3 extends over 13 amino acids.

V usage is TRBV30 and J usage is TRBJ2-7; TRBD1 matches 10 bases. There are 16 residues in the CDR3. CDR1 is GTSNPN and CDR2 is SVGIG in the germline V gene (reference sequence). After removal of 0 bases from V and 2 bases from J, the junction contained 7 bases not matched to a gene. The CDR3 coding sequence is TGTGCCTGGAGTGTGATGTCAGGACAGGGGGCCTACGAGCAGTACTTC. This sequence encodes CAWSVMSGQGAYEQYF.

This rearrangement joins TRBV9 to TRBJ2-7; D might be TRBD1 (5 bases). Deletions cut 7 bases from V and 4 bases from J, with 9 bases between. In germline, CDR1 is SGDLS, CDR2 YYNGEE. The CDR3 loop spans 11 amino acids. The CDR3 DNA reads as TGTGCCAGCGGGGCGGCATACGAGCAGTACTTC. Translation gives CASGAAYEQYF.

J is TRBJ2-1 and V is TRBV19, with D maybe TRBD1 (5 bases). This CDR3 has 14 residues. V was pared by 5 bases and J by 5 bases, with 13 bases between. Germline V gene data show CDR1 as LNHDA and CDR2 as SQIVND (reference sequence). In nucleotides, the CDR3 is TGTGCCAGTAGTTTCCTAGGGGTCAACAATGAGCAGTTCTTC. Its translation: CASSFLGVNNEQFF.

This clone occurred once. The CDR3 coding sequence is TGTGCTAGTGGTTGGCTCGGGACTAGCGACACCGGGGAGCTGTTTTTT. Protein: CASGWLGTSDTGELFF. This chain connects TRBV12-5 to TRBJ2-2, with 10 bases that match TRBD2. Germline V gene sequence: CDR1 LGHNT, CDR2 FRNRAP. The junction had 5 bases not matched to a gene; V was cut back by 4 bases and J by 3 bases. CDR3 length: 16 residues.

The V call is TRBV12-5, the J call TRBJ2-7; TRBD1 matches at 11 bases. Germline lookup yields CDR1 LGHNT and CDR2 FRNRAP. The CDR3 has 16 amino acids. J was trimmed by 4 bases and V by 2 bases; bases with no gene match: 7. Here the CDR3 reads CASGLIGTGGGYEQYF. The CDR3 DNA reads TGTGCTAGTGGTTTGATCGGGACAGGGGGTGGGTACGAGCAGTACTTC.

V usage is TRBV7-2 and J usage is TRBJ1-2; D gene uncertain. Germline CDR1 reads SGHTA; CDR2 reads FQGNSA. The CDR3 has 11 residues. The V gene lost 7 bases and the J gene lost 8 bases, with 11 bases spanning the gap. The CDR3 loop is CASTSPWGYTF. The CDR3 DNA reads as TGTGCCAGCACTTCTCCCTGGGGCTACACCTTC.

The chain uses TRBV5-8 and TRBJ2-2; no clear D. This CDR3 is built from 18 residues. Germline V CDR1 and CDR2: SGHTS, YDEGEE. Trimming shortened V by 2 bases and J by 0 bases, and 17 bases separated the two germline ends. The CDR3 coding sequence is TGTGCCAGCAGCTTCGAGGCAGGACGTAACACGAACACCGGGGAGCTGTTTTTT. This translates into CASSFEAGRNTNTGELFF.